Each of the 21 T cell receptor beta chains below was sequenced from the same sample in a study of T cell repertoires in cytomegalovirus infection. TCRdb reprocessed the reads with MiXCR, giving one entry per CDR3 protein. The table includes approximately 250,000 distinct CDR3 sequences, roughly 22% detected once. Sample: CD8+ T cells from PBMCs. The receptor source for this set is a human donor in good health (CMV status not recorded). Some clones in this sample may be carry-over from other donors' samples.

This clonotype appeared many times. CDR3 loop: CASSTGGGQPQHF. CDR3 DNA: TGTGCCAGCAGTACAGGGGGCGGACAGCCCCAGCATTTT. The chain uses TRBV28 and TRBJ1-5; TRBD1 aligns across 9 bases. The CDR3 runs 13 residues. V shed 5 bases, J shed 7 bases, and the junction held 3 bases outside the gene matches. Per the germline V gene, CDR1 is MDHEN and CDR2 is SYDVKM.

This clonotype has a count of ten or more. V gene TRBV19 combines with J gene TRBJ2-2, with 9 bases that match TRBD1. Germline CDR1 reads LNHDA; CDR2 reads SQIVND (reference sequence). The CDR3 consists of 16 residues. V shed 6 bases, J shed 3 bases, and the junction held 8 bases outside the gene matches. The CDR3: CASRQPDRGHTGELFF. The CDR3 nucleotides are TGTGCCAGTAGGCAGCCGGACAGGGGTCACACCGGGGAGCTGTTTTTT. The full variable domain, rest sourced from reference TRBV19 and TRBJ2-2, is DGGITQSPKYLFRKEGQNVTLSCEQNLNHDAMYWYRQDPGQGLRLIYYSQIVNDFQKGDIAEGYSVSREKKESFPLTVTSAQKNPTAFYLCASRQPDRGHTGELFFGEGSRLTVL.

This clonotype was seen many times. The chain uses TRBV7-8 and TRBJ2-5; D is perhaps TRBD1 or TRBD2 (5 bases each). The germline CDR1 and CDR2 sequences are SGHVS and FQNEAQ. This CDR3 has 14 amino acids. V lost 2 bases and J lost 5, with 12 bases in between. CDR3 sequence reads: CASSLIEGLETQYF. The CDR3 coding sequence is TGTGCCAGCAGCTTAATAGAGGGGTTGGAGACCCAGTACTTC.

This clonotype turned up a few times. The chain has TRBV11-1 and TRBJ2-7; no definite D call. Trimming removed 1 base from V and 7 bases from J, with 11 bases in between. In germline, CDR1 is SGHAT, CDR2 FQDESV (reference sequence). This CDR3 is 13 amino acids long. The CDR3 sequence is CASSLGPVLEQYF. DNA for the CDR3: TGTGCCAGCAGCTTAGGACCTGTCTTGGAGCAGTACTTC.

This clonotype has more than one count but fewer than ten. The chain carries TRBV7-9 and TRBJ2-3; D might be TRBD2 (6 bases). From germline, CDR1 is SEHNR and CDR2 FQNEAQ (reference sequence). The germline V and J ends were trimmed by 5 bases and 5 bases, with 17 bases remaining between them. This CDR3 has 15 amino acids. The CDR3: CASSPPEGFGDTQYF. The CDR3 DNA reads as TGTGCCAGCAGCCCGCCGGAGGGCTTCGGAGATACGCAGTATTTT.

This clonotype was counted many times. Here the CDR3 DNA reads TGTGCCAGCAGCACATTTTCCGGGACAGGGACCGAAGCTTTCTTT. Translating gives CASSTFSGTGTEAFF. This chain uses TRBV7-9 with TRBJ1-1, with 9 bases fitting TRBD1. Per the germline V gene, CDR1 is SEHNR and CDR2 is FQNEAQ (reference sequence). The CDR3 loop spans 15 amino acids. V lost 5 bases and J lost 8; bases outside the gene matches: 12.

Only a few counts were recorded for this clonotype. V usage is TRBV7-2 and J usage is TRBJ2-7, with unresolved D. CDR1 is SGHTA and CDR2 is FQGNSA in the germline V gene. This CDR3 is built from 13 residues. The V end lost 4 bases, the J end lost 1 base, and 8 bases lay between the germline ends. In DNA form, the CDR3 reads TGTGCCAGCAGCTCGCGCTATTCCTACGAGCAGTACTTC. It encodes CASSSRYSYEQYF.

V usage is TRBV20-1 and J usage is TRBJ2-1; a weak D match, TRBD1 (6 bases). The germline V gene encodes CDR1 DFQATT and CDR2 SNEGSKA (reference sequence). Trimming stripped 1 base from V and 10 bases from J, with 14 bases between. CDR3 size: 13 residues. The CDR3 region has the DNA TGCAGTGCTAGAGGACAGGTAGTTAACGAGCAGTTCTTC. Residues: CSARGQVVNEQFF.

The chain joins TRBV20-1 to TRBJ2-7, with TRBD2 as a possible D gene (6 bases). Germline V gene lookup returns CDR1 DFQATT and CDR2 SNEGSKA (reference sequence). The V end was cut by 0 bases, the J end by 3 bases, with 18 bases between. The CDR3 is 16 amino acids. CDR3 region: CSARDTFTGTFYEQYF. In DNA, the CDR3 is TGCAGTGCTAGAGATACATTCACCGGGACTTTCTACGAGCAGTACTTC.

The J gene is TRBJ1-2, the V gene TRBV12-3 or TRBV12-4, with a possible D match to TRBD1 (6 bases). This CDR3 comprises 13 residues. The V and J ends lost 6 bases and 5 bases respectively, with 13 bases between them. In nucleotides, the CDR3 is TGTGCCAGCAGCCCGGCCGGGACATATGGCTACACCTTC. Translated: CASSPAGTYGYTF.

This chain connects TRBV5-6 to TRBJ2-1; D is tentatively TRBD1 or TRBD2 (5 bases each). V gave up 1 base and J gave up 8 bases, with 10 bases separating them. Germline V gives CDR1 SGHDT, CDR2 YYEEEE. The CDR3 contains 13 residues. The CDR3 protein is CASSLNGDHEQFF. CDR3 bases: TGTGCCAGCAGCTTGAACGGGGACCATGAGCAGTTCTTC.

This clonotype was observed a few times. V and J are TRBV6-2 or TRBV6-3 and TRBJ2-1, with 9 bases aligning to TRBD1. Per germline, CDR1 MNHEY and CDR2 SVGEGT. The CDR3 has 14 residues. Trimming took 2 bases from V and 6 from J; bases not matched to a gene: 2. CDR3 bases: TGTGCCAGCAGTTACCAGGGACAGGGCAATGAGCAGTTCTTC. This sequence encodes CASSYQGQGNEQFF.

This clonotype was counted ten times or more. The chain has TRBV7-9 and TRBJ2-5; D is unclear. The CDR3 has 12 amino acids. V was trimmed by 2 bases and J by 3 bases, leaving 4 bases between them. Germline values: CDR1 SEHNR, CDR2 FQNEAQ (reference sequence). The CDR3 DNA is TGTGCCAGCAGCTTAATAGAAGAGACCCAGTACTTC. It specifies CASSLIEETQYF.

This clonotype was observed many times. J is TRBJ1-6 and V is TRBV7-9; tentatively, D is TRBD1 (5 bases). Per germline, CDR1 SEHNR and CDR2 FQNEAQ (reference sequence). Trimming took off 5 bases at V and 11 bases at J, with 16 bases between the two ends. The CDR3 contains 14 residues. The CDR3 DNA follows: TGTGCCAGCAGCCACCTGGGACTTGAGGCACCCCTCCACTTT. Translation: CASSHLGLEAPLHF.

This chain connects TRBV20-1 to TRBJ1-4; perhaps TRBD1 as D (6 bases). V lost 0 bases and J 9 bases, leaving 17 bases between the germline ends. The CDR3 is 15 residues long. CDR1 and CDR2 from the germline V gene are DFQATT and SNEGSKA (reference sequence). The CDR3 DNA sequence: TGCAGTGCTAGAGATTTCGGCGCGGGGGCTCAAAAACTGTTTTTT. Residues: CSARDFGAGAQKLFF.

The sample holds a few counts of this clonotype. This chain connects TRBV7-2 to TRBJ1-6, with D maybe TRBD1 (5 bases). The CDR3 runs to 15 residues. Trimming removed 6 bases from V and 5 bases from J, with 14 bases in between. Germline loops: CDR1 SGHTA, CDR2 FQGNSA. CDR3 loop: CASRPRDADNSPLHF. The CDR3 nucleotides read TGTGCCAGCAGACCCCGGGACGCTGATAATTCACCCCTCCACTTT.

At least ten counts were recorded for this clonotype. This chain connects TRBV28 to TRBJ1-5; D uncertain. Trimming removed 3 bases from V and 0 bases from J, with 9 bases in between. CDR3 size: 15 residues. Germline assignment: CDR1 MDHEN and CDR2 SYDVKM. This CDR3 is CASSFFANSNQPQHF. The CDR3 nucleotides are TGTGCCAGCAGTTTTTTTGCTAATAGCAATCAGCCCCAGCATTTT.

This clonotype appeared a few times. The chain joins TRBV28 to TRBJ1-5, with TRBD1 matching 7 bases. The CDR3 has 16 residues. Germline CDR1 and CDR2: MDHEN and SYDVKM. J was trimmed by 6 bases and V by 3 bases; bases with no gene match: 11. The CDR3 DNA sequence: TGTGCCAGCAGTTTTTCGGAGGGTCCAGGGGGTCAGCCCCAGCATTTT. This gives the protein CASSFSEGPGGQPQHF.

This chain links TRBV28 with TRBJ2-7; 7 nucleotides line up with TRBD2. The germline V gene has CDR1 MDHEN and CDR2 SYDVKM. This CDR3 comprises 15 residues. Trimming at V came to 3 bases and at J to 7 bases, leaving 12 bases not matched to a gene. CDR3 coding DNA: TGTGCCAGCAGTTTTCGGCTAGCGGAGCCCGTGGAGCAGTACTTC. Its translation: CASSFRLAEPVEQYF.

The chain has TRBV20-1 and TRBJ1-1; D not resolved. With 6 bases removed from V and 6 bases from J, the gap between germline ends came to 14 bases. Germline V gives CDR1 DFQATT, CDR2 SNEGSKA (reference sequence). The CDR3 has 12 amino acids. The CDR3: CSARELLPEAFF. The CDR3 nucleotides are TGCAGTGCAAGGGAACTCCTCCCTGAAGCTTTCTTT.

This clonotype has a count of ten or more. The chain links TRBV12-3 or TRBV12-4 to TRBJ1-1, with no clear D. V was cut by 5 bases and J by 0 bases, with 4 bases left in between. This CDR3 comprises 12 residues. CDR3 amino acids: CASSQMNTEAFF. Here the CDR3 DNA reads TGTGCCAGCAGTCAGATGAACACTGAAGCTTTCTTT.